This T cell receptor (beta chain) derives from a study of cytomegalovirus exposure and HLA in healthy donors. Repertoires were generated with immunoSEQ multiplex PCR, while TCRdb's copy carries only in-frame clones and drops some. The sample has tens of thousands of clones; around 89% are singletons. The CDR3 contains 14 residues. Trimming at V came to 5 bases and at J to 5 bases, leaving 7 bases not matched to a gene. CDR1 and CDR2 from the germline V gene are GTSNPN and SVGIG (reference sequence). This clone was recorded only once. The sample taken for sequencing was PBMCs. The sequence derives from a woman aged 18-29 years in good health and CMV-seronegative. The V call is TRBV30, the J call TRBJ1-4, with TRBD1 matching over 8 bases. DNA of the CDR3: TGTGCCTGGGCCAGGACAGGGTTAAATGAAAAACTGTTTTTT. This encodes CAWARTGLNEKLFF.